The 9 T cell receptor beta chains listed next were all sequenced from one sample in a study of cytomegalovirus exposure and HLA in healthy donors. The PCR had 60 Vbeta and 13 Jbeta primers. Produced via immunoSEQ multiplex PCR; TCRdb's table is partial and in-frame only. This sample has approximately 35,000 clones, with over 60% found just once. Sequencing was carried out using PBMCs. These TCRs come from a man aged 35 to 55 in good health and CMV-seropositive.

This chain links TRBV7-9 with TRBJ2-1, with D possibly being TRBD1 (6 bases). In germline, CDR1 is SEHNR, CDR2 FQNEAQ (reference sequence). V shed 5 bases and J shed 8 bases, with 10 bases lying between them. The CDR3 covers 12 residues. The CDR3: CASSSQGHEQFF. CDR3 nucleotide sequence: TGTGCCAGCAGCAGTCAGGGGCATGAGCAGTTCTTC.

The chain links TRBV19 to TRBJ1-1, with a weak D call TRBD1 (5 bases). Trimming took off 3 bases at V and 11 bases at J, with 16 bases between the two ends. CDR3 length: 13 amino acids. Germline loops: CDR1 LNHDA, CDR2 SQIVND (reference sequence). The CDR3 bases are TGTGCCAGTAGTATCGGGACCCGGGGAGGGGCTTTCTTT. Translated, it gives CASSIGTRGGAFF.

V usage is TRBV29-1 and J usage is TRBJ2-7; D is perhaps TRBD2 (5 bases). This CDR3 is 13 amino acids long. Looked up from germline, CDR1 is SQVTM and CDR2 is ANQGSEA. DNA of the CDR3: TGCAGTGTGAGAACTAGGAGCTCCTACGAGCAGTACTTC. Amino acid sequence: CSVRTRSSYEQYF.

J is TRBJ2-2 and V is TRBV7-8; no clear D. Deletions cut 0 bases from V and 1 base from J, with 3 bases between. Germline V CDR1 and CDR2: SGHVS, FQNEAQ. CDR3 length equals 14 residues. The CDR3 sequence is CASSLAQNTGELFF. The CDR3 DNA reads as TGTGCCAGCAGCTTAGCCCAGAACACCGGGGAGCTGTTTTTT.

This clone turned up a few times. V gene TRBV7-9 combines with J gene TRBJ2-3; 13 bases fit TRBD2. The CDR3 runs to 19 residues. V lost 5 bases to trimming and J lost 0 bases; unmatched junction nucleotides: 11. Germline V gene data show CDR1 as SEHNR and CDR2 as FQNEAQ (reference sequence). The DNA of the CDR3 is TGTGCCAGCAGCCTCGGGACTAGCGGGGTAGCCGCTAGCACAGATACGCAGTATTTT. Its translation is CASSLGTSGVAASTDTQYF.

V gene TRBV6-4 combines with J gene TRBJ2-7; a weak D match, TRBD1 (6 bases). Germline CDR1 is MRHNA and CDR2 is SNTAGT. Trimming pared 2 bases from V and 2 bases from J, leaving 19 bases between. The CDR3 is 17 amino acids. CDR3 DNA sequence: TGTGCCAGCAGTGACCCCGGGTATGCAGGGGAGACCTACGAGCAGTACTTC. Its translation is CASSDPGYAGETYEQYF.

This chain uses TRBV2 with TRBJ1-1; 8 bases are shared with TRBD1. The CDR3 has 13 residues. V shed 5 bases, J shed 4 bases, and the junction held 3 bases outside the gene matches. Germline V gene lookup returns CDR1 SNHLY and CDR2 FYNNEI. In DNA, the CDR3 is TGTGCCAGCAGTCGGACAGGGCCCACTGAAGCTTTCTTT. Translating gives CASSRTGPTEAFF.

The CDR3 DNA sequence: TGTGCCAGTCTTGGGACTAGCAGAGGAGAGACCCAGTACTTC. Its translation is CASLGTSRGETQYF. The chain recombines TRBV28 with TRBJ2-5, with 9 nucleotides matching TRBD2. Trimming at V came to 9 bases and at J to 4 bases, leaving 9 bases not matched to a gene. The CDR3 totals 14 residues. Germline values: CDR1 MDHEN, CDR2 SYDVKM. Using reference TRBV28 and TRBJ2-5 for the parts outside the CDR3, the full variable domain is DVKVTQSSRYLVKRTGEKVFLECVQDMDHENMFWYRQDPGLGLRLIYFSYDVKMKEKGDIPEGYSVSREKKERFSLILESASTNQTSMYLCASLGTSRGETQYFGPGTRLLVL.

This sequence joins TRBV30 and TRBJ2-1, with a weak D call TRBD1 (5 bases). V lost 0 bases, J lost 7 bases, and 7 bases lay in between. The CDR3 runs 12 residues. CDR1 is GTSNPN, CDR2 SVGIG, per germline (reference sequence). The CDR3 DNA sequence: TGTGCCTGGAGTGTGCAGGGTAATGAGCAGTTCTTC. Residues: CAWSVQGNEQFF.